The next 32 T cell receptor beta chains were all read from a single sample in a study. Using its own MiXCR run on the RT-PCR reads, TCRdb lists one record per CDR3 protein. The data show 5,000 to 8,000 distinct CDR3 sequences, roughly nine tenths seen once. The sequencing sample was made of memory CD4+ T cells from blood. All receptors derive from a female donor in good health, serving as a healthy control.

Comments on this clonotype: This beta chain represents an off-target read in a library built for alpha chains; its size is of limited meaning. The rearrangement links TRBV7-2 to TRBJ2-1; 8 bases line up with TRBD1. Germline V gene lookup returns CDR1 SGHTA and CDR2 FQGNSA. The CDR3 contains 15 residues. Trimming took 4 bases from V and 6 from J; bases not matched to a gene: 8. For the CDR3, the DNA is TGTGCCAGCAGCTCCCCGGACAGGGAAGTCAATGAGCAGTTCTTC. Translation: CASSSPDREVNEQFF.

As for this clonotype: This beta chain represents an off-target read in a library built for alpha chains; its size is of limited meaning. The J gene is TRBJ1-5, the V gene TRBV20-1; 7 bases are shared with TRBD1. J lost 3 bases, V lost 4 bases, and 9 bases had no gene match. This CDR3 has 15 residues. In germline, CDR1 is DFQATT, CDR2 SNEGSKA (reference sequence). CDR3 sequence: CSATATGPSNQPQHF. The CDR3 DNA sequence: TGCAGTGCTACGGCGACAGGGCCTTCCAATCAGCCCCAGCATTTT.

As regards this clonotype: The library was prepared for alpha chains; this beta chain is a stray read, so its frequency means little. The rearrangement joins TRBV7-2 to TRBJ1-5; tentatively, D is TRBD1 (6 bases). Trimming removed 1 base from V and 5 bases from J, with 9 bases in between. The germline V gene encodes CDR1 SGHTA and CDR2 FQGNSA. The CDR3 is 14 amino acids. CDR3: CASSLVGADQPQHF. The CDR3 nucleotides read TGTGCCAGCAGCTTAGTGGGGGCGGATCAGCCCCAGCATTTT.

Turning to this clonotype: This beta chain is a stray read from a library made for alpha chains; its abundance is not meaningful. V gene TRBV19 combines with J gene TRBJ2-1, with 13 bases matching TRBD2. CDR3 length: 17 amino acids. In germline, CDR1 is LNHDA, CDR2 SQIVND (reference sequence). J was trimmed by 9 bases and V by 6 bases; bases with no gene match: 14. CDR3 DNA: TGTGCCAGTAGGGGTTCGGGGACTAGCGGGAATTGGGGTGAGCAGTTCTTC. Translated: CASRGSGTSGNWGEQFF.

Remarks on this clonotype: This beta chain was picked up by a library intended for alpha chains and is off target, so its count carries little meaning. In nucleotides, the CDR3 is TGCAGTGCTAGCCCCTCCACAGATACGCAGTATTTT. Translating gives CSASPSTDTQYF. This rearrangement joins TRBV20-1 to TRBJ2-3; no firm D call. Trimming shortened V by 3 bases and J by 2 bases, and 6 bases separated the two germline ends. The CDR3 extends over 12 amino acids. CDR1 DFQATT and CDR2 SNEGSKA come from the germline V gene (reference sequence).

Note on this clonotype: Because this beta chain is a stray read in a library intended to capture alpha chains, its abundance should not be given much weight. This chain uses TRBV5-1 with TRBJ2-5; 14 bases align to TRBD2. The germline CDR1 and CDR2 sequences are SGHRS and YFSETQ. V trimming: 6 bases; J trimming: 4 bases; junction bases outside the gene matches: 8. The CDR3 covers 16 residues. In DNA form, the CDR3 reads TGCGCCAGCACCGATGGACTAGCGGGAGGCCGAGAGACCCAGTACTTC. Amino acids: CASTDGLAGGRETQYF. Full variable domain (missing parts from reference TRBV5-1 and TRBJ2-5): KAGVTQTPRYLIKTRGQQVTLSCSPISGHRSVSWYQQTPGQGLQFLFEYFSETQRNKGNFPGRFSGRQFSNSRSEMNVSTLELGDSALYLCASTDGLAGGRETQYFGPGTRLLVL.

This clonotype appeared a few times. This beta chain is a stray sequence in a library constructed for alpha chains; its clone size is not meaningful. The chain links TRBV29-1 to TRBJ2-7, with a weak D call TRBD2 (6 bases). The CDR3 totals 13 residues. Trimming pared 4 bases from V and 2 bases from J, leaving 12 bases between. CDR1 and CDR2 (germline): SQVTM, ANQGSEA. The CDR3 protein is CSVGGRQTYEQYF. The CDR3 DNA sequence: TGCAGCGTTGGAGGGAGGCAAACCTACGAGCAGTACTTC.

In regard to this clonotype: With the library built for alpha chains, this beta chain is off target and its frequency is not meaningful. This sequence joins TRBV5-1 and TRBJ2-1, with no clear D. CDR1 is SGHRS, CDR2 YFSETQ, per germline. Trimming shortened V by 1 base and J by 3 bases, and 11 bases separated the two germline ends. This CDR3 region has 15 residues. CDR3 DNA: TGCGCCAGCAGCTTGCACCAAGAAGTCTACAATGAGCAGTTCTTC. Protein product: CASSLHQEVYNEQFF. Drawing the rest from reference TRBV5-1 and TRBJ2-1, the complete variable domain is KAGVTQTPRYLIKTRGQQVTLSCSPISGHRSVSWYQQTPGQGLQFLFEYFSETQRNKGNFPGRFSGRQFSNSRSEMNVSTLELGDSALYLCASSLHQEVYNEQFFGPGTRLTVL.

As to this clonotype: The library was built for alpha chains, so this beta chain is an off-target read and its size means little. The chain recombines TRBV7-2 with TRBJ1-2; perhaps TRBD1 as D (6 bases). Germline CDR1 SGHTA, CDR2 FQGNSA. Trimming pared 7 bases from V and 0 bases from J, leaving 9 bases between. CDR3 length: 13 residues. The CDR3 reads CASIGQTNYGYTF. As DNA, the CDR3 is TGTGCCAGCATTGGACAGACTAACTATGGCTACACCTTC.

With respect to this clonotype: A library prepared for alpha chains yielded this beta chain as an off-target read; its size is of little meaning. V is TRBV9 and J is TRBJ2-3; 7 nucleotides agree with TRBD2. V dropped 3 bases and J dropped 4; count of bases not matched to a gene: 5. This CDR3 contains 14 residues. Germline V gives CDR1 SGDLS, CDR2 YYNGEE. The DNA of the CDR3 is TGTGCCAGCAGCGCCCGACTAGCCTCAGATACGCAGTATTTT. This sequence encodes CASSARLASDTQYF.

As to this clonotype: Being off target in a library aimed at alpha chains, this beta chain has a size of little meaning. V usage is TRBV7-2 and J usage is TRBJ2-5; D unresolved. Germline assignment: CDR1 SGHTA and CDR2 FQGNSA. This CDR3 has 12 residues. V lost 0 bases and J lost 6, with 5 bases in between. The CDR3 sequence: CASSLALQTQYF. CDR3 bases: TGTGCCAGCAGCTTAGCCCTCCAGACCCAGTACTTC.

As to this clonotype: This beta chain lies outside the target of a library built for alpha chains; its clone size means little. The CDR3 DNA is TGTGCCATCACCGGACAGGTCGGGAATTCACCCCTCCACTTT. The encoded protein is CAITGQVGNSPLHF. V gene TRBV10-3 combines with J gene TRBJ1-6; TRBD1 matches at 7 bases. This CDR3 is 14 amino acids long. V was pared by 7 bases and J by 7 bases, with 7 bases of the junction left unmatched. Germline values: CDR1 ENHRY, CDR2 SYGVKD.

Concerning this clonotype: The size of this beta chain means little, since it is a stray read in a library made for alpha chains. Here the CDR3 DNA reads TGTGCCACCAGCGATTCTTGGACTAGCGGGACAGATACGCAGTATTTT. Amino acid sequence: CATSDSWTSGTDTQYF. This sequence joins TRBV15 and TRBJ2-3, with 11 bases matching TRBD2. Germline trimming cut 5 bases from V and 3 bases from J; bases unmatched to any gene: 7. This CDR3 is built from 16 residues. The V gene's germline CDR1 is LNHNV and CDR2 YYDKDF (reference sequence).

Turning to this clonotype: This beta chain turned up in a library designed for alpha chains; as an off-target read, its abundance says little. Written as DNA, the CDR3 is TGTGCCAGCAGTTTGGACAGAAACTATGGCTACACCTTC. It specifies CASSLDRNYGYTF. The genes are TRBV12-3 or TRBV12-4 and TRBJ1-2; perhaps TRBD1 as D (6 bases). This CDR3 region has 13 residues. Trimming took 3 bases from V and 2 from J, leaving 7 bases between them.

Comment on this clonotype: This beta chain lies outside the target of a library built for alpha chains; its clone size means little. The rearrangement uses TRBV5-1 and TRBJ2-5; D may be TRBD1 (5 bases). The CDR3 consists of 14 residues. Looked up from germline, CDR1 is SGHRS and CDR2 is YFSETQ. The V gene lost 0 bases and the J gene lost 3 bases, with 9 bases spanning the gap. CDR3 DNA sequence: TGCGCCAGCAGCTTGGCCGTGACAGAAGAGACCCAGTACTTC. It codes for CASSLAVTEETQYF.

Note on this clonotype: Little can be read into the size of this beta chain, an off-target read in a library designed for alpha chains. V usage is TRBV6-1 and J usage is TRBJ2-7; D possibly corresponds to TRBD1 (6 bases). Germline-derived CDR1 and CDR2 are MNHNS and SASEGT. The CDR3 runs 13 residues. V was pared by 5 bases and J by 1 base, with 9 bases between. The DNA for the CDR3 is TGTGCCAGCAGTCCGGACAGATCCTACGAGCAGTACTTC. The encoded protein is CASSPDRSYEQYF.

Regarding this clonotype: This beta chain was picked up by a library intended for alpha chains and is off target, so its count carries little meaning. Written as DNA, the CDR3 is TGTGCCAGCAGTCGACAGGGTCCTCCGGATACGCAGTATTTT. This sequence encodes CASSRQGPPDTQYF. The chain is built from TRBV3-1 and TRBJ2-3; 7 bases map to TRBD1. The trim removed 6 bases at V and 6 bases at J, leaving 9 bases unmatched. Looked up from germline, CDR1 is LGHDT and CDR2 is YNNKEL (reference sequence). The CDR3 contains 14 residues.

To note about this clonotype: This beta chain is an unintended read in a library built for alpha chains; its size means little. The chain carries TRBV7-8 and TRBJ2-1; either TRBD1 or TRBD2 may supply D (5 bases each). Germline V gives CDR1 SGHVS, CDR2 FQNEAQ. The CDR3 totals 13 residues. V was clipped by 6 bases and J by 5 bases, with 11 bases between them. In DNA, the CDR3 is TGTGCCAGCAGAGATTTGGGGGACAATGAGCAGTTCTTC. It translates to CASRDLGDNEQFF. Full variable domain (rest looked up from reference TRBV7-8 and TRBJ2-1): GAGVSQSPRYKVAKRGQDVALRCDPISGHVSLFWYQQALGQGPEFLTYFQNEAQLDKSGLPSDRFFAERPEGSVSTLKIQRTQQEDSAVYLCASRDLGDNEQFFGPGTRLTVL.

A note on this clonotype: The size of this beta chain means little, since it is a stray read in a library made for alpha chains. The chain has TRBV4-2 and TRBJ2-1; TRBD2 aligns across 13 bases. V shed 8 bases and J 5 bases; nucleotides not matched to a gene: 6. Germline V CDR1 and CDR2: LGHNA, YNFKEQ. The CDR3 extends over 15 amino acids. The CDR3 here is CASCKLAGGDNEQFF. DNA for the CDR3: TGTGCCAGCTGCAAACTAGCGGGAGGGGACAATGAGCAGTTCTTC.

Regarding this clonotype: Within a library made for alpha chains, this beta chain is off target, and its count is uninformative. The chain is built from TRBV5-1 and TRBJ2-1; 10 bases are shared with TRBD2. V shed 1 base and J 3 bases; nucleotides not matched to a gene: 1. Germline V lookup: CDR1 SGHRS, CDR2 YFSETQ. The CDR3 consists of 15 residues. CDR3 DNA sequence: TGCGCCAGCAGCTTGACTAGCGGGGACTACAATGAGCAGTTCTTC. Protein sequence: CASSLTSGDYNEQFF.

Points on this clonotype: A read error may account for a junction end that differs from germline. Because the library targeted alpha chains, this beta chain is an off-target read whose size means little. The V call is TRBV7-3, the J call TRBJ2-3, with 8 bases identical to TRBD2. The germline CDR1 and CDR2 sequences are SGHTA and FQGTGA. The CDR3 covers 15 residues. The CDR3, as DNA: TGTGGCAGCAGCTCCCAAGCGGGGGCCCCAGATACGCAGTATTTT. Its translation is CGSSSQAGAPDTQYF.

A word on this clonotype: A library made for alpha chains picked up this beta chain off target, so its size means little. This sequence joins TRBV20-1 and TRBJ1-5; TRBD1 might be the D (5 bases). The V gene lost 5 bases and the J gene lost 7 bases, with 15 bases spanning the gap. Looked up from germline, CDR1 is DFQATT and CDR2 is SNEGSKA (reference sequence). This CDR3 has 13 residues. The CDR3 reads CSAGAREDQPQHF. CDR3 nucleotides: TGCAGTGCTGGGGCCAGGGAGGACCAGCCCCAGCATTTT.

A note on this clonotype: The library was designed around alpha chains, so this beta chain is a stray read whose abundance carries little weight. The chain carries TRBV11-2 and TRBJ2-1; 10 bases are a match to TRBD2. V shed 3 bases, J shed 16 bases, and the junction held 18 bases outside the gene matches. This CDR3 is 16 amino acids long. CDR1 SGHAT and CDR2 FQNNGV come from the germline V gene. This CDR3 reads CASSLTPGLAYSGQFF. In DNA, the CDR3 is TGTGCCAGCAGCTTGACACCGGGACTAGCGTACTCGGGGCAATTCTTC.

Remarks on this clonotype: The library was prepared for alpha chains; this beta chain is a stray read, so its frequency means little. The V and J genes are TRBV20-1 and TRBJ2-7; either TRBD1 or TRBD2 may fit D (5 bases each). This CDR3 is 12 amino acids long. The V gene's germline CDR1 is DFQATT and CDR2 SNEGSKA (reference sequence). The CDR3 bases are TGCAGCGGGTGGGGCCTCGAGGGGGAGCAGTACTTC. Translation: CSGWGLEGEQYF.

As to this clonotype: This beta chain appears as a stray read in a library generated for alpha chains; its size is not informative. This rearrangement joins TRBV11-1 to TRBJ2-1; 8 positions match TRBD2. CDR3 length equals 17 residues. The V and J ends lost 5 bases and 9 bases, in that order; junction bases with no gene match: 18. Per the germline V gene, CDR1 is SGHAT and CDR2 is FQDESV (reference sequence). The chain's CDR3 is CASSTLPRTSSVGEQFF. The CDR3 DNA is TGTGCCAGCAGCACACTGCCGAGGACTAGCAGCGTCGGTGAGCAGTTCTTC.

In the case of this clonotype: The library was prepared for alpha chains; this beta chain is a stray read, so its frequency means little. V gene TRBV7-2 combines with J gene TRBJ2-1; TRBD2 agrees at 9 bases. The CDR3 is made up of 14 amino acids. CDR1 is SGHTA and CDR2 is FQGNSA in the germline V gene. Losses at the gene ends were 8 bases for V and 4 bases for J; bases not matched to a gene: 6. The CDR3 here is CASFSGSPYNEQFF. For the CDR3, the DNA is TGTGCCAGCTTTAGCGGGAGTCCGTACAATGAGCAGTTCTTC.

With regard to this clonotype: Since it is a stray read in a library aimed at alpha chains, this beta chain has a size that is not meaningful. The gene calls are TRBV3-1 and TRBJ2-7; maybe TRBD2 (7 bases). The length of the CDR3 is 16 residues. Germline values: CDR1 LGHDT, CDR2 YNNKEL (reference sequence). With 0 bases removed from V and 5 bases from J, the gap between germline ends came to 17 bases. The CDR3 here is CASSQDLGGAGNEQYF. The CDR3 DNA follows: TGTGCCAGCAGCCAAGATCTAGGGGGGGCCGGTAACGAGCAGTACTTC.

A word on this clonotype: The library was designed around alpha chains, so this beta chain is a stray read whose abundance carries little weight. The V gene is TRBV7-6, the J gene TRBJ2-1, with TRBD1 matching over 9 bases. Looked up from germline, CDR1 is SGHVS and CDR2 is FNYEAQ. Unmatched junction bases numbered 5, after V lost 4 bases and J lost 7 bases. This CDR3 region has 14 residues. The CDR3, as DNA: TGTGCCAGCAGCTCCAGGGACAGGGCAAATGAGCAGTTCTTC. This translates into CASSSRDRANEQFF.

On this clonotype: This beta chain is an unintended read in a library built for alpha chains; its size means little. The chain is built from TRBV10-3 and TRBJ2-7; no firm D call. CDR3 length equals 11 residues. Deletions cut 2 bases from V and 6 bases from J, with 5 bases between. Germline CDR1 is ENHRY and CDR2 is SYGVKD. CDR3 protein: CAISEGVEQYF. CDR3 coding DNA: TGTGCCATCAGTGAGGGGGTCGAGCAGTACTTC.

Of note for this clonotype: Being off target in a library aimed at alpha chains, this beta chain has a size of little meaning. The CDR3, as DNA: TGTGCCAGCAGCCCACTAGCGGGGGGGGATGAGCAGTTCTTC. Its translation: CASSPLAGGDEQFF. The chain joins TRBV7-2 to TRBJ2-1, with 13 bases matching TRBD2. Germline values: CDR1 SGHTA, CDR2 FQGNSA. V lost 5 bases and J lost 8; bases outside the gene matches: 3. The CDR3 is made up of 14 amino acids.

As for this clonotype: Little can be read into the size of this beta chain, an off-target read in a library designed for alpha chains. This chain links TRBV7-9 with TRBJ2-3; a possible D gene is TRBD2 (5 bases). The CDR3 loop spans 15 amino acids. Germline CDR1 reads SEHNR; CDR2 reads FQNEAQ (reference sequence). The V end was cut by 0 bases, the J end by 6 bases, with 13 bases between. CDR3 in DNA: TGTGCCAGCAGCTTAGCGGTGCTACCGGGGGATACGCAGTATTTT. Translating gives CASSLAVLPGDTQYF.

With respect to this clonotype: This beta chain appears as a stray read in a library generated for alpha chains; its size is not informative. The V gene is TRBV20-1, the J gene TRBJ2-2; D not resolved. The germline V gene has CDR1 DFQATT and CDR2 SNEGSKA (reference sequence). This CDR3 spans 14 amino acids. V lost 1 base and J 5 bases, leaving 11 bases between the germline ends. This chain's CDR3 is CSARAPAGTGELFF. The CDR3 nucleotides are TGCAGTGCTAGAGCCCCCGCCGGGACCGGGGAGCTGTTTTTT.